These 7 T cell receptor beta chains were all obtained from the same sample, sequenced in a study of CD8 T cells in Susac syndrome. When the RNA was reverse transcribed, random hexamers were used with an input of roughly 0.45 to 1 ug. TCRdb ran MiXCR on the immunoSEQ multiplex PCR reads and lists one entry per CDR3 protein. Of about 430,000 distinct CDR3 sequences in the sample, around 85% are singletons; the top ten hold about 0.12%. Sequencing was performed on CD8+ T cells from PBMCs. The receptors here all came from a human donor with multiple sclerosis.

The rearrangement uses TRBV4-1 and TRBJ2-2; the D call may be TRBD1 or TRBD2 (5 bases each). The CDR3 totals 15 residues. The ends were cut back, 6 bases at V and 6 bases at J, with 17 bases in the middle. Per the germline V gene, CDR1 is MGHRA and CDR2 is YSYEKL. This CDR3 reads CASSQLEMGPGELFF. The CDR3 DNA sequence: TGCGCCAGCAGTCAACTAGAAATGGGGCCCGGGGAGCTGTTTTTT.

The chain employs TRBV7-9 and TRBJ2-7; the match to TRBD1 covers 7 bases. The germline gives CDR1 SEHNR, CDR2 FQNEAQ (reference sequence). The CDR3 sequence is 14 residues long. V was pared by 5 bases and J by 2 bases, with 6 bases of the junction left unmatched. Here the CDR3 reads CASSRTTGTYEQYF. CDR3 nucleotide sequence: TGTGCCAGCAGCCGGACGACAGGGACCTACGAGCAGTACTTC.

The gene calls are TRBV29-1 and TRBJ1-2; D might be TRBD1 (5 bases). Trimming left V 1 base short and J 8 bases short, with 11 bases between. The CDR3 totals 12 residues. The germline V gene has CDR1 SQVTM and CDR2 ANQGSEA. The CDR3 sequence is CSVEAGLAGYTF. In DNA form, the CDR3 reads TGCAGCGTTGAAGCGGGGCTTGCGGGCTACACCTTC.

The rearrangement uses TRBV7-2 and TRBJ1-5; D not certain. Germline CDR1 reads SGHTA; CDR2 reads FQGNSA. The V gene lost 5 bases and the J gene lost 3 bases, with 11 bases spanning the gap. The CDR3 extends over 14 amino acids. The CDR3 spells CASSPGDANQPQHF. As DNA, the CDR3 is TGTGCCAGCAGCCCTGGCGATGCCAATCAGCCCCAGCATTTT. Together with reference TRBV7-2 and TRBJ1-5, the CDR3 gives the full variable domain: GAGVSQSPSNKVTEKGKDVELRCDPISGHTALYWYRQSLGQGLEFLIYFQGNSAPDKSGLPSDRFSAERTGGSVSTLTIQRTQQEDSAVYLCASSPGDANQPQHFGDGTRLSIL.

This clonotype occurred a few times. The genes are TRBV7-9 and TRBJ2-7; D gene ambiguous. V was trimmed by 4 bases and J by 3 bases, leaving 4 bases between them. Germline V gene lookup returns CDR1 SEHNR and CDR2 FQNEAQ (reference sequence). There are 11 residues in the CDR3. CDR3 nucleotides: TGTGCCAGCAGCTGGGGCTACGAGCAGTACTTC. The encoded protein is CASSWGYEQYF.

The chain couples TRBV6-5 to TRBJ1-1; D possibly corresponds to TRBD1 (6 bases). Germline CDR1 MNHEY, CDR2 SVGAGI. The ends were cut back, 0 bases at V and 4 bases at J, with 12 bases in the middle. This CDR3 is 15 amino acids long. The DNA of the CDR3 is TGTGCCAGCAGTTACTCTGGACAGCCGATCACTGAAGCTTTCTTT. Its protein product is CASSYSGQPITEAFF.

This sequence joins TRBV19 and TRBJ2-1; 7 positions match TRBD2. J gave up 10 bases and V 5 bases, and 11 bases lay outside the gene matches. The CDR3 sequence is 14 residues long. The germline CDR1 and CDR2 sequences are LNHDA and SQIVND (reference sequence). The CDR3 DNA sequence: TGTGCCAGTAGTCCAACGGGACTATGGGACGAGCAGTTCTTC. Encoded protein: CASSPTGLWDEQFF. Full variable domain (missing parts from reference TRBV19 and TRBJ2-1): DGGITQSPKYLFRKEGQNVTLSCEQNLNHDAMYWYRQDPGQGLRLIYYSQIVNDFQKGDIAEGYSVSREKKESFPLTVTSAQKNPTAFYLCASSPTGLWDEQFFGPGTRLTVL.